A selection of T cell receptor beta chains follows, all from one sample in a study of shared T cell receptors in the human thymus. The assay was immunoSEQ multiplex PCR, and TCRdb's table has in-frame clones only and misses some. Among 640,000 or so clones listed, roughly 86% were seen once. The data also belong to a second study, concerning human thymus T cells.

The sample taken for sequencing was thymocytes. The receptors stem from a boy under two years old with a congenital heart defect. Each CDR3 is given with its conserved first and last residue. A D gene is named only where the DNA matches it firmly. Expanded clones are given a class, and other clones once, few, many or no size at all.

J,D,size,V,DNA,CDR3
TRBJ2-5,.,.,TRBV30,TGTGCCTGGAGTGTACAAGGGGTTAAGGGGCTGGAGACCCAGTACTTC,CAWSVQGVKGLETQYF
TRBJ2-3,TRBD2,.,TRBV5-1,TGCGCCAGCAGAACTTCTGACTTAGCGGGCCTCCTGAAAACAGATACGCAGTATTTT,CASRTSDLAGLLKTDTQYF
TRBJ2-1,TRBD2,.,TRBV29-1,TGCAGCGGGACTAGCTCCTACAATGAGCAGTTCTTC,CSGTSSYNEQFF
TRBJ1-4,TRBD1,.,TRBV7-2,TGTGCCAGCAGCTTAGGACCAAGGACAGGGAATAATGAAAAACTGTTTTTT,CASSLGPRTGNNEKLFF
TRBJ1-5,TRBD1,.,TRBV12-5,TGTGCTAGTGGTTTGGTGCAGGGGGTACAAATCAGCAATCAGCCCCAGCATTTT,CASGLVQGVQISNQPQHF
TRBJ2-7,TRBD2,.,TRBV28,TGTGCCAGCAGTTTATCCCCTGGGCTAGCGGGATCTACATACGAGCAGTACTTC,CASSLSPGLAGSTYEQYF
TRBJ1-2,.,.,TRBV7-9,TGTGCCAGCAGCTTCGACCGGGGACTATCTAACTATGGCTACACCTTC,CASSFDRGLSNYGYTF
TRBJ2-3,.,few,TRBV5-6,TGTGCCAGCAGCTTGGAACGGGATACGCAGTATTTT,CASSLERDTQYF
TRBJ1-1,.,.,TRBV19,TGTGCCAGGCGGACAGCGAACACTGAAGCTTTCTTT,CARRTANTEAFF
TRBJ2-5,.,.,TRBV18,TGTGCCAGCTCACCATTAGTAAACGGGGGAGAGACCCAGTACTTC,CASSPLVNGGETQYF
TRBJ2-7,TRBD1,few,TRBV4-1,TGCGCCAGCAGCCAAGTTATAGGGACAGGGGGCTTCGAGCAGTACTTC,CASSQVIGTGGFEQYF
TRBJ2-3,.,.,TRBV4-3,TGCGCCAGCAGCCGAACCCCGGTACGGGAAGATACGCAGTATTTT,CASSRTPVREDTQYF
TRBJ1-2,.,.,TRBV7-9,TGTGCCAGCAGCTTAGAAGTGGGCGGCTACACCTTC,CASSLEVGGYTF
TRBJ2-3,TRBD2,once,TRBV28,TGTGCCAGCAGTGGCGGGGGGGCAGATACGCAGTATTTT,CASSGGGADTQYF
TRBJ2-7,TRBD1,.,TRBV5-1,TGCGCCAGCAGCCCTGGCGCGGCAGGGGGCGCCTACGAGCAGTACTTC,CASSPGAAGGAYEQYF
TRBJ1-6,.,.,TRBV7-2,TGTGCCAGCAGCTTAATTGGGGCGGGGTATTCACCCCTCCACTTT,CASSLIGAGYSPLHF
TRBJ1-4,.,.,TRBV29-1,TGCAGCGTTGAAGGCCCGGGGGTTACCCAGCGGTTTTTT,CSVEGPGVTQRFF
TRBJ2-6,.,.,TRBV27,TGTGCCAGCAGTCTAACTAACTCTGGGGCCAACGTCCTGACTTTC,CASSLTNSGANVLTF
TRBJ2-5,.,.,TRBV9,TGTGCCAGCAGCGTCCCTCTGGAGCGGTACCGTTTTGAGACCCAGTACTTC,CASSVPLERYRFETQYF
TRBJ2-7,.,.,TRBV7-2,TGTGCCAGCAGCCCTCGGCCGGGACACCACGAGCAGTACTTC,CASSPRPGHHEQYF
TRBJ1-4,.,.,TRBV9,TGTGCCAGCAGCGGCGGATCATATAATGAAAAACTGTTTTTT,CASSGGSYNEKLFF
TRBJ2-7,.,.,TRBV28,TGTGCCAGCAGTCACGGGAGGAGGGGGGGACACTACGAGCAGTACTTC,CASSHGRRGGHYEQYF
TRBJ2-5,TRBD2,.,TRBV7-3,TGTGCCAGCAGCCTGCGTGCGGGGGGGCGGGAGACCCAGTACTTC,CASSLRAGGRETQYF
TRBJ1-6,.,.,TRBV7-9,TGTGCCAGCAGCTTAGTTTCGCTGCTACCCGATTCACCCCTCCACTTT,CASSLVSLLPDSPLHF
TRBJ2-5,.,once,TRBV5-4,TGTGCCAGCAGCTTGAATCCAGGCCCCCGAGGGCAAGAGACCCAGTACTTC,CASSLNPGPRGQETQYF
TRBJ2-2,TRBD2,.,TRBV12-5,TGTGCTAGTGGGGGGACTAGCCCTAGCGGCCCGAACACCGGGGAGCTGTTTTTT,CASGGTSPSGPNTGELFF
TRBJ1-2,TRBD1,.,TRBV6-1,TGTGCCAGCAGTGGGACAGGGGAAAAGGGCTACACCTTC,CASSGTGEKGYTF
TRBJ1-1,TRBD1,.,TRBV6-1,TGTGCCAGCAGTGGGGACAGACCGAACACTGAAGCTTTCTTT,CASSGDRPNTEAFF
TRBJ1-2,TRBD1,.,TRBV28,TGTGCCAGCAGTCAACAGGGGGCATATGGCTACACCTTC,CASSQQGAYGYTF
TRBJ1-2,.,.,TRBV5-4,TGTGCCAGCACCGGAGATTCTGTCGATTATGGCTACACCTTC,CASTGDSVDYGYTF
TRBJ2-7,.,.,TRBV15,TGTGCCACCAGCAGAGACAGGTATCGATACGAGCAGTACTTC,CATSRDRYRYEQYF
TRBJ1-5,TRBD1,.,TRBV10-3,TGTGCCATCAGTGAAGGGCAGGGGGCTGCCGGGCAGCCCCAGCATTTT,CAISEGQGAAGQPQHF
TRBJ2-1,TRBD2,.,TRBV5-4,TGTGCCAGCAGCTTGGCCGGTTACGGGAGGGTGACGAGCGAGCAGTTCTTC,CASSLAGYGRVTSEQFF
TRBJ1-2,.,.,TRBV18,TGTGCCAGCTCACAGATGAGGCAGCCGAACTATGGCTACACCTTC,CASSQMRQPNYGYTF
TRBJ2-1,TRBD1,.,TRBV4-1,TGCGCCAGCAGCCACCGGGACAGCAATGAGCAGTTCTTC,CASSHRDSNEQFF
TRBJ1-2,.,.,TRBV4-3,TGCGCCAGCAGCCAAGATTCCGCGGGGGCCCCATATGGCTACACCTTC,CASSQDSAGAPYGYTF
TRBJ1-4,.,few,TRBV27,TGTGCCAGCAGTTTAAGGGCGACAGAGGAAAAACTGTTTTTT,CASSLRATEEKLFF
TRBJ2-2,TRBD1,.,TRBV4-3,TGCGCCAGCAGCCAGACGGACAGGGGGAACACCGGGGAGCTGTTTTTT,CASSQTDRGNTGELFF
TRBJ2-3,TRBD2,once,TRBV2,TGTGCCAGCAGCCATAGCGGGGGGGCACCTTCAGATACGCAGTATTTT,CASSHSGGAPSDTQYF
TRBJ1-2,.,.,TRBV6-5,TGTGCCAGCAGTTTAAACAGGGTTGACTACACCTTC,CASSLNRVDYTF